These 22 T cell receptor beta chains share one sample of origin, sequenced in a study of cytomegalovirus exposure and HLA in healthy donors. Sequenced by immunoSEQ multiplex PCR; TCRdb stores in-frame clones only, minus some. The sample carries over 150,000 clones, about 82% recorded once. Sequencing input: PBMCs. The source is a human donor in good health.

This rearrangement joins TRBV5-8 to TRBJ2-5; D might be TRBD2 (5 bases). The CDR3 extends over 15 amino acids. Trimming pared 2 bases from V and 7 bases from J, leaving 18 bases between. Germline lookup yields CDR1 SGHTS and CDR2 YDEGEE. DNA of the CDR3: TGTGCCAGCAGCTTTGACTTAGGGCGGGTCGGGACCCAGTACTTC. It codes for CASSFDLGRVGTQYF.

The chain combines TRBV2 with TRBJ2-7, with 7 bases that match TRBD2. Germline V gene data show CDR1 as SNHLY and CDR2 as FYNNEI. The junction had 4 bases not matched to a gene; V was cut back by 6 bases and J by 5 bases. This CDR3 has 12 amino acids. CDR3 coding DNA: TGTGCCAGCAGGGGGGGAGGGCACGAGCAGTACTTC. Residues: CASRGGGHEQYF.

This clone is a singleton in its sample. The chain couples TRBV4-1 to TRBJ2-5, with 15 bases matching TRBD2. In germline, CDR1 is MGHRA, CDR2 YSYEKL. After removal of 2 bases from V and 4 bases from J, the junction contained 11 bases not matched to a gene. This CDR3 spans 19 amino acids. DNA for the CDR3: TGCGCCAGCAGCCAACCCAGGACTAGCGGGGGGGCGATAGGAGAGACCCAGTACTTC. Translating it yields CASSQPRTSGGAIGETQYF.

The V call is TRBV5-4, the J call TRBJ1-6, with TRBD1 as a possible D gene (6 bases). Germline V gives CDR1 SGHNT, CDR2 YYREEE (reference sequence). The CDR3 runs 17 residues. Trimming took off 4 bases at V and 7 bases at J, with 21 bases between the two ends. The CDR3 is CASSADSRTVENSPLHF. The CDR3 nucleotides read TGTGCCAGCAGCGCCGACTCCCGGACAGTCGAGAATTCACCCCTCCACTTT.

This clone was detected only a few times. This chain uses TRBV27 with TRBJ1-6, with D hard to call. Germline V lookup: CDR1 MNHEY, CDR2 SMNVEV (reference sequence). The CDR3 is 15 amino acids. The V end lost 2 bases, the J end lost 1 base, and 6 bases lay between the germline ends. The CDR3 protein is CASSLGGSYNSPLHF. The CDR3 DNA follows: TGTGCCAGCAGTTTAGGAGGTTCCTATAATTCACCCCTCCACTTT.

The chain carries TRBV14 and TRBJ1-5, with D perhaps TRBD1 (5 bases). The CDR3 runs to 13 residues. Trimming pared 2 bases from V and 4 bases from J, leaving 6 bases between. The germline V gene has CDR1 SGHDN and CDR2 FVKESK. The chain's CDR3 is CASSQQGNQPQHF. The CDR3 DNA follows: TGTGCCAGCAGCCAACAGGGAAATCAGCCCCAGCATTTT.

The chain links TRBV7-3 to TRBJ2-6; D is ambiguous. Trimming took off 1 base at V and 0 bases at J, with 7 bases between the two ends. Germline V CDR1 and CDR2: SGHTA, FQGTGA. The CDR3 is 16 residues long. CDR3 protein: CASSLKRASGANVLTF. For the CDR3, the DNA is TGTGCCAGCAGCTTAAAAAGAGCCTCTGGGGCCAACGTCCTGACTTTC.

The chain uses TRBV10-3 and TRBJ2-7, with D possibly TRBD1 on 6 matching bases. V lost 6 bases, J lost 3 bases, and 12 bases lay in between. The CDR3 loop spans 13 amino acids. Germline assignment: CDR1 ENHRY and CDR2 SYGVKD. CDR3 amino acids: CAISPLGGYEQYF. DNA of the CDR3: TGTGCCATCAGCCCCTTAGGGGGCTACGAGCAGTACTTC.

The rearrangement links TRBV6-5 to TRBJ2-1, with D possibly being TRBD1 (6 bases). This CDR3 comprises 11 residues. V dropped 6 bases and J dropped 14 bases, with 14 bases sitting between them. Germline CDR1 is MNHEY and CDR2 is SVGAGI. In nucleotides, the CDR3 is TGTGCCAGCAGCAAACAGGGCAGGGAGTTCTTC. Translated, it gives CASSKQGREFF.

This clone has a single count. The gene calls are TRBV7-8 and TRBJ2-3; 8 positions match TRBD2. Unmatched junction bases numbered 6, after V lost 5 bases and J lost 2 bases. The CDR3 has 15 residues. Germline V gene sequence: CDR1 SGHVS, CDR2 FQNEAQ. This CDR3 reads CASSVSGDYTDTQYF. CDR3 sequence (DNA): TGTGCCAGCAGCGTTAGCGGGGACTACACAGATACGCAGTATTTT.

This chain links TRBV7-2 with TRBJ2-1; TRBD1 aligns across 7 bases. The ends lost 4 bases at V and 1 base at J; junction bases unmatched: 7. Looked up from germline, CDR1 is SGHTA and CDR2 is FQGNSA. This CDR3 is 16 amino acids long. The CDR3: CASSSGWTGSYNEQFF. Here the CDR3 DNA reads TGTGCCAGCAGCTCGGGATGGACAGGTTCCTACAATGAGCAGTTCTTC. The entire variable domain, with the rest obtained from reference TRBV7-2 and TRBJ2-1, is as follows: GAGVSQSPSNKVTEKGKDVELRCDPISGHTALYWYRQSLGQGLEFLIYFQGNSAPDKSGLPSDRFSAERTGGSVSTLTIQRTQQEDSAVYLCASSSGWTGSYNEQFFGPGTRLTVL.

The chain couples TRBV7-8 to TRBJ2-6, with TRBD1 matching 8 bases. The germline V gene encodes CDR1 SGHVS and CDR2 FQNEAQ. The CDR3 loop spans 14 amino acids. V lost 5 bases to trimming and J lost 7 bases; unmatched junction nucleotides: 4. The CDR3 protein is CASSMTGEANVLTF. The CDR3 nucleotides are TGTGCCAGCAGCATGACAGGGGAAGCCAACGTCCTGACTTTC. The full variable domain, completed using reference TRBV7-8 and TRBJ2-6, is GAGVSQSPRYKVAKRGQDVALRCDPISGHVSLFWYQQALGQGPEFLTYFQNEAQLDKSGLPSDRFFAERPEGSVSTLKIQRTQQEDSAVYLCASSMTGEANVLTFGAGSRLTVL.

This chain links TRBV9 with TRBJ2-7; 9 nucleotides align to TRBD1. Looked up from germline, CDR1 is SGDLS and CDR2 is YYNGEE. The CDR3 has 15 amino acids. The ends lost 4 bases at V and 5 bases at J; junction bases unmatched: 10. CDR3 sequence reads: CASSRRTGAIHEQYF. In nucleotides, the CDR3 is TGTGCCAGCAGCCGGAGGACAGGGGCCATCCACGAGCAGTACTTC.

The rearrangement uses TRBV6-1 and TRBJ1-2; TRBD1 matches 12 bases. In germline, CDR1 is MNHNS, CDR2 SASEGT. This CDR3 spans 15 amino acids. Trimming at V came to 4 bases and at J to 4 bases, leaving 4 bases not matched to a gene. As DNA, the CDR3 is TGTGCCAGCAGTGCACCGGGACAGGGGGCCTATGGCTACACCTTC. It translates to CASSAPGQGAYGYTF.

The chain carries TRBV27 and TRBJ1-1, with 7 bases identical to TRBD1. The CDR3 has 14 residues. J gave up 2 bases and V 5 bases, and 5 bases lay outside the gene matches. Germline V gene data show CDR1 as MNHEY and CDR2 as SMNVEV (reference sequence). CDR3 sequence reads: CASSRQGYNTEAFF. DNA for the CDR3: TGTGCCAGCAGTAGACAGGGATATAACACTGAAGCTTTCTTT.

This chain links TRBV7-2 with TRBJ1-1, with TRBD1 as a possible D gene (5 bases). CDR3 length: 15 residues. V lost 1 base and J lost 0, with 9 bases in between. Germline assignment: CDR1 SGHTA and CDR2 FQGNSA. CDR3 sequence reads: CASSLGSGMNTEAFF. The CDR3 nucleotides read TGTGCCAGCAGCTTAGGGTCAGGGATGAACACTGAAGCTTTCTTT.

In this sample, this clone turned up once. The chain uses TRBV6-6 and TRBJ2-7; TRBD1 matches 8 bases. The CDR3 covers 12 residues. CDR1 and CDR2 (germline): MNHNY, SVGAGI (reference sequence). Trimming took 9 bases from V and 6 from J; bases not matched to a gene: 7. CDR3: CASSTGAREQYF. CDR3 nucleotide sequence: TGTGCCAGTTCGACAGGGGCACGCGAGCAGTACTTC.

The chain is built from TRBV18 and TRBJ2-1, with D tentatively TRBD1 (7 bases). The germline CDR1 and CDR2 sequences are KGHSH and LQKENI. The V end lost 3 bases, the J end lost 4 bases, and 10 bases lay between the germline ends. This CDR3 comprises 14 residues. CDR3 region: CASSPAGGYNEQFF. Here the CDR3 DNA reads TGTGCCAGCTCACCGGCAGGGGGGTACAATGAGCAGTTCTTC. Filled out from reference TRBV18 and TRBJ2-1, the complete variable domain reads NAGVMQNPRHLVRRRGQEARLRCSPMKGHSHVYWYRQLPEEGLKFMVYLQKENIIDESGMPKERFSAEFPKEGPSILRIQQVVRGDSAAYFCASSPAGGYNEQFFGPGTRLTVL.

The J gene is TRBJ2-1, the V gene TRBV5-1, with D tentatively TRBD1 (6 bases). V shed 3 bases and J shed 1 base, with 8 bases lying between them. Germline loops: CDR1 SGHRS, CDR2 YFSETQ. This CDR3 is built from 14 residues. This chain's CDR3 is CASSSGQSYNEQFF. In DNA, the CDR3 is TGCGCCAGCAGCTCCGGACAGTCCTACAATGAGCAGTTCTTC.

This clone has just a few counts. The rearrangement joins TRBV7-3 to TRBJ1-1; 8 bases fit TRBD1. Germline V CDR1 and CDR2: SGHTA, FQGTGA. The CDR3 consists of 18 residues. V dropped 1 base and J dropped 5; count of bases not matched to a gene: 15. The CDR3 sequence: CASSLNAGGVGADTEAFF. The CDR3 DNA is TGTGCCAGCAGCTTAAATGCAGGGGGCGTTGGTGCGGATACTGAAGCTTTCTTT.

The chain combines TRBV7-2 with TRBJ2-1, with 11 bases aligning to TRBD1. CDR3 size: 17 residues. After removal of 3 bases from V and 0 bases from J, the junction contained 4 bases not matched to a gene. Germline V gene lookup returns CDR1 SGHTA and CDR2 FQGNSA. This CDR3 reads CASSFWTGGASYNEQFF. In nucleotides, the CDR3 is TGTGCCAGCAGCTTCTGGACAGGGGGCGCCTCCTACAATGAGCAGTTCTTC.

This sequence joins TRBV5-1 and TRBJ2-2; D call uncertain. Germline-derived CDR1 and CDR2 are SGHRS and YFSETQ. The CDR3 runs 15 residues. Trimming cost V 4 bases and J 0 bases, with 10 bases left between them. The CDR3 spells CASSLALANTGELFF. The CDR3 region has the DNA TGCGCCAGCAGCCTTGCGCTGGCGAACACCGGGGAGCTGTTTTTT.